Presented here are 5 T cell receptor beta chains from one specimen sequenced in a study of radiation and T cells in renal cell carcinoma. Time point denoted: baseline pretreatment blood. Treatment specified: 15 Gy SBRT to primary tumor, nephrectomy 4 weeks later. The table came from immunoSEQ multiplex PCR; TCRdb's copy has only in-frame clones and leaves some out. The sample contains around 160,000 clones, roughly nine tenths of which appear only once. The sample here was blood, taken from a patient whose treatment included radiotherapy and nephrectomy. These TCRs come from a woman between 65 and 79 years old with renal cell carcinoma.

With regard to this clone: Germline and junction disagree at one end, which may indicate a read error. Other nucleotide sequences from this sample produce the same CDR3. This rearrangement joins TRBV7-7 to TRBJ2-3; 8 positions agree with TRBD2. The CDR3 totals 14 residues. CDR1 is SSHAT, CDR2 FNYEAQ, per germline (reference sequence). The CDR3 DNA is TGTGCTAGCAGCCCGGGGGGGACCACAGATACGCAGTATTTT. Translating gives CASSPGGTTDTQYF.

The table lists this clone with a count of one. J is TRBJ2-3 and V is TRBV6-5; perhaps TRBD2 as D (6 bases). The CDR3 sequence is 11 residues long. Germline values: CDR1 MNHEY, CDR2 SVGAGI. The V end was cut by 8 bases, the J end by 6 bases, with 9 bases between. The CDR3 DNA sequence: TGTGCCAGCCAACGGGGGGATACGCAGTATTTT. The encoded protein is CASQRGDTQYF.

This clone was counted once. This rearrangement joins TRBV5-1 to TRBJ2-1; 7 nucleotides line up with TRBD1. The CDR3 is 14 residues long. The V gene's germline CDR1 is SGHRS and CDR2 YFSETQ. Trimming removed 1 base from V and 6 bases from J; junction bases left unmatched: 4. The DNA of the CDR3 is TGCGCCAGCAGCTTGTATCGGGACAGCAATGAGCAGTTCTTC. Translation: CASSLYRDSNEQFF. The variable domain in full, with the rest retrieved from reference TRBV5-1 and TRBJ2-1, is KAGVTQTPRYLIKTRGQQVTLSCSPISGHRSVSWYQQTPGQGLQFLFEYFSETQRNKGNFPGRFSGRQFSNSRSEMNVSTLELGDSALYLCASSLYRDSNEQFFGPGTRLTVL.

The gene calls are TRBV18 and TRBJ1-1; no reliable D call. CDR3 length equals 15 residues. The V and J ends lost 3 bases and 1 base respectively, with 12 bases between them. Germline-derived CDR1 and CDR2 are KGHSH and LQKENI. CDR3 bases: TGTGCCAGCTCACCCGGGTGGACTGCGAACACTGAAGCTTTCTTT. Protein product: CASSPGWTANTEAFF. Full variable domain (missing parts from reference TRBV18 and TRBJ1-1): NAGVMQNPRHLVRRRGQEARLRCSPMKGHSHVYWYRQLPEEGLKFMVYLQKENIIDESGMPKERFSAEFPKEGPSILRIQQVVRGDSAAYFCASSPGWTANTEAFFGQGTRLTVV.

CDR3 amino acids: CASSLGLAGPYEQYF. The CDR3 DNA follows: TGTGCCAGCAGCTTAGGACTAGCGGGCCCCTACGAGCAGTACTTC. The gene calls are TRBV11-3 and TRBJ2-7; TRBD2 matches at 10 bases. The CDR3 extends over 15 amino acids. The germline gives CDR1 SGHNT, CDR2 YENEEA. The V segment lost 1 base and the J segment 2 bases; nucleotides outside the gene matches: 2.